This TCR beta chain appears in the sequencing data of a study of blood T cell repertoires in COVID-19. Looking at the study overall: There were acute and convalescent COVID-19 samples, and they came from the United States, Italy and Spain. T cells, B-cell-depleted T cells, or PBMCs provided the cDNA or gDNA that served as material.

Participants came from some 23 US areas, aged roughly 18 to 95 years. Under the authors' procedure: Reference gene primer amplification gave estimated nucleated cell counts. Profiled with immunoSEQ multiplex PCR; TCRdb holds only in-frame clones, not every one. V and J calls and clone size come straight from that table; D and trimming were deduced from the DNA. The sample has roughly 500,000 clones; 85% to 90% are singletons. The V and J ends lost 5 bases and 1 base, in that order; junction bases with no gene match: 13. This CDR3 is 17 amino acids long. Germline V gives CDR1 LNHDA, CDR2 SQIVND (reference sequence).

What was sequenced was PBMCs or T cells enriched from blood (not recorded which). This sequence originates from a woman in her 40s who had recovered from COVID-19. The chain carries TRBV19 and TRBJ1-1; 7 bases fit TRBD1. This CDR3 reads CASSENGRGLGNTEAFF. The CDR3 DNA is TGTGCCAGTAGTGAGAACGGGAGGGGGCTGGGGAACACTGAAGCTTTCTTT.